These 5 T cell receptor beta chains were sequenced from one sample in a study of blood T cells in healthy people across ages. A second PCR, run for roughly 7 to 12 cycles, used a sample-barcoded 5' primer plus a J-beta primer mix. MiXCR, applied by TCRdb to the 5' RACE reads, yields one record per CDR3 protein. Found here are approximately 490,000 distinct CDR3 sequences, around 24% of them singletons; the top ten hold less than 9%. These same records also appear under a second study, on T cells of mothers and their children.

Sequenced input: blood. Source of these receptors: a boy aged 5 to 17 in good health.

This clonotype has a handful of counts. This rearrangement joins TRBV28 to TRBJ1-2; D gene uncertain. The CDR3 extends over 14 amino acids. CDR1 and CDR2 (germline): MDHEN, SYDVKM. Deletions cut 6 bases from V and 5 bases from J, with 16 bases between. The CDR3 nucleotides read TGTGCCAGCAGAGGACCGTCCTGGGGATATGGCTACACCTTC. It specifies CASRGPSWGYGYTF.

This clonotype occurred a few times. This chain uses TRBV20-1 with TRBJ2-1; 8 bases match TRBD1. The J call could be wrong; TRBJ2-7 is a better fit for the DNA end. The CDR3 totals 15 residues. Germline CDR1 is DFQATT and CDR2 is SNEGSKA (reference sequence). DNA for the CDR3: TGCAGTGCTCCGAACGCCGCAGGGGGCTTGGACGAGCAGTACTTC. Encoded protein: CSAPNAAGGLDEQYF.

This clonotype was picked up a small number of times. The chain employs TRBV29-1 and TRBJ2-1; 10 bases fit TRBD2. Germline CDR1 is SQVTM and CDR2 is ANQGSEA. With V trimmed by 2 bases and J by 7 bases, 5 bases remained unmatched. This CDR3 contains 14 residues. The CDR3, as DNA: TGCAGCGTTGAATACAGCGGGAGGGGAAATGAGCAGTTCTTC. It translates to CSVEYSGRGNEQFF.

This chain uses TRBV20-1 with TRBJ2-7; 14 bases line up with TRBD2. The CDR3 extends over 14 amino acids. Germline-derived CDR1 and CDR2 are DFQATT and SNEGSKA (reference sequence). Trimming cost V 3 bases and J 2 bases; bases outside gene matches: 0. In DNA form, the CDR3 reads TGCAGTGCTAGGACTAGCGGGAGGGCCTACGAGCAGTACTTC. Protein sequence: CSARTSGRAYEQYF.

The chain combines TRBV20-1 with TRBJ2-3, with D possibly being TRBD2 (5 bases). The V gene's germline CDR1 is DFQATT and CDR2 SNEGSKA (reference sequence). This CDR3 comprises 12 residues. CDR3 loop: CSLRGSADTQYF. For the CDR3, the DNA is TGCAGCCTTAGAGGTAGCGCAGATACGCAGTATTTT.